These 9 T cell receptor beta chains share one sample of origin, sequenced in a study of T cell changes during pregnancy in multiple sclerosis. Profiled with immunoSEQ multiplex PCR; TCRdb holds only in-frame clones, not every one. Of under 45,000 clones in the sample, roughly nine tenths are singletons; the top ten hold approximately 0.59%. The material was CD4+ T cells from peripheral blood mononuclear cells, obtained in the first trimester of pregnancy. These receptors came from a female donor with multiple sclerosis, enrolled in a pregnancy study.

The CDR3 protein is CAWSNREDSPLHF. DNA for the CDR3: TGTGCCTGGAGTAACAGGGAAGATTCACCCCTCCACTTT. V and J are TRBV30 and TRBJ1-6; a possible D gene is TRBD1 (6 bases). This CDR3 spans 13 amino acids. Germline CDR1 GTSNPN, CDR2 SVGIG (reference sequence). V lost 2 bases to trimming and J lost 8 bases, with 10 bases between them. The full variable domain, in which reference TRBV30 and TRBJ1-6 provide the parts outside the CDR3, is SQTIHQWPATLVQPVGSPLSLECTVEGTSNPNLYWYRQAAGRGLQLLFYSVGIGQISSEVPQNLSASRPQDRQFILSSKKLLLSDSGFYLCAWSNREDSPLHFGNGTRLTVT.

The chain uses TRBV11-3 and TRBJ2-2; 12 bases agree with TRBD2. CDR1 SGHNT and CDR2 YENEEA come from the germline V gene. Losses at the gene ends were 3 bases for V and 6 bases for J; bases not matched to a gene: 2. This CDR3 has 15 residues. CDR3 sequence: CASSLTSGRPGELFF. In DNA form, the CDR3 reads TGTGCCAGCAGCTTGACTAGCGGGAGACCCGGGGAGCTGTTTTTT.

J is TRBJ2-5 and V is TRBV6-5; unclear D gene. The CDR3 is made up of 11 amino acids. V was pared by 6 bases and J by 4 bases, with 6 bases between. Germline V gene lookup returns CDR1 MNHEY and CDR2 SVGAGI. This CDR3 reads CASRLRETQYF. The CDR3 DNA sequence: TGTGCCAGCAGGCTAAGAGAGACCCAGTACTTC.

This rearrangement joins TRBV2 to TRBJ2-1; possible D gene TRBD2, 6 bases. Trimming removed 6 bases at V and 0 bases at J, with 12 bases between. The germline gives CDR1 SNHLY, CDR2 FYNNEI. This CDR3 is built from 15 residues. CDR3 loop: CASRGDSYSYNEQFF. CDR3 DNA: TGTGCCAGCAGGGGGGACTCCTACTCCTACAATGAGCAGTTCTTC.

The rearrangement links TRBV7-9 to TRBJ2-4; D uncertain. The V end was cut by 5 bases, the J end by 0 bases, with 11 bases between. The CDR3 has 15 residues. CDR1 is SEHNR, CDR2 FQNEAQ, per germline (reference sequence). The CDR3: CASSAGFIAKNIQYF. In DNA, the CDR3 is TGTGCCAGCAGCGCCGGGTTTATAGCCAAAAACATTCAGTACTTC. The full variable domain, in which reference TRBV7-9 and TRBJ2-4 provide the parts outside the CDR3, is DTGVSQNPRHKITKRGQNVTFRCDPISEHNRLYWYRQTLGQGPEFLTYFQNEAQLEKSRLLSDRFSAERPKGSFSTLEIQRTEQGDSAMYLCASSAGFIAKNIQYFGAGTRLSVL.

This chain connects TRBV19 to TRBJ1-2; D is uncertain. The CDR3 totals 14 residues. Trimming pared 7 bases from V and 0 bases from J, leaving 12 bases between. In germline, CDR1 is LNHDA, CDR2 SQIVND (reference sequence). CDR3 bases: TGTGCCAGTAATAAACGAGGAGCTAACTATGGCTACACCTTC. Its protein product is CASNKRGANYGYTF.

The J gene is TRBJ2-3, the V gene TRBV7-2, with 7 bases that match TRBD2. This CDR3 comprises 15 residues. From germline, CDR1 is SGHTA and CDR2 FQGNSA. V shed 2 bases, J shed 2 bases, and the junction held 4 bases outside the gene matches. The CDR3 bases are TGTGCCAGCAGCTTATGGGGAGGGTCCACAGATACGCAGTATTTT. It translates to CASSLWGGSTDTQYF.

This clone was seen just once. The CDR3 DNA follows: TGTGCCAGCGGAAAAGCGGGCGGCTACACCTTC. Its translation is CASGKAGGYTF. The chain has TRBV9 and TRBJ1-2; D call uncertain. Trimming left V 7 bases short and J 8 bases short, with 12 bases between. This CDR3 is 11 amino acids long. From germline, CDR1 is SGDLS and CDR2 YYNGEE.

The J gene is TRBJ2-5, the V gene TRBV25-1; 12 bases align to TRBD2. This CDR3 is built from 17 residues. CDR1 is MGHDK, CDR2 SYGVNS, per germline. After removal of 4 bases from V and 2 bases from J, the junction contained 8 bases not matched to a gene. This chain's CDR3 is CASSGFWTSGDQETQYF. CDR3 coding DNA: TGTGCCAGCAGTGGATTTTGGACTAGCGGGGATCAAGAGACCCAGTACTTC.